Presented here are 5 T cell receptor beta chains from one specimen sequenced in a study of beta chain features in type 1 diabetes. Every isolated RNA sample was fully reverse transcribed, so sequencing captured expressed TCRB transcripts. Sequencing was performed with immunoSEQ multiplex PCR; in TCRdb, only in-frame clones are kept and a portion is missing. The repertoire holds approximately 200,000 clones, with 9.6% as singletons. The sequencing sample was made of naive CD4+ T cells from blood. The receptors shown here come from a woman aged 18-35 years in good health.

There are a few counts of this clone. This chain links TRBV5-4 with TRBJ2-2; D possibly corresponds to TRBD1 (5 bases). Germline CDR1 and CDR2: SGHNT and YYREEE (reference sequence). The V end lost 4 bases, the J end lost 1 base, and 11 bases lay between the germline ends. The CDR3 length is 15 residues. In DNA form, the CDR3 reads TGTGCCAGCAGCCGGACATCTTTGAACACCGGGGAGCTGTTTTTT. Its protein is CASSRTSLNTGELFF.

The chain employs TRBV5-1 and TRBJ1-5; D perhaps matches TRBD1 (6 bases). Trimming shortened V by 1 base and J by 1 base, and 9 bases separated the two germline ends. CDR1 and CDR2 (germline): SGHRS, YFSETQ. The CDR3 is 15 residues long. Written as DNA, the CDR3 is TGCGCCAGCAGCTTGACAGGGTTGAGCAATCAGCCCCAGCATTTT. Translating it yields CASSLTGLSNQPQHF.

This clone was picked up a small number of times. V and J are TRBV27 and TRBJ1-1, with D possibly matching TRBD1 (5 bases). Germline V CDR1 and CDR2: MNHEY, SMNVEV (reference sequence). V gave up 6 bases and J gave up 1 base, with 21 bases separating them. The CDR3 loop spans 17 amino acids. The CDR3 sequence: CASRLLSVGGRNTEAFF. The CDR3 DNA reads TGTGCCAGCAGGCTCCTTAGTGTTGGGGGGAGGAACACTGAAGCTTTCTTT.

This chain uses TRBV6-1 with TRBJ2-5; a possible D gene is TRBD2 (6 bases). V was clipped by 4 bases and J by 4 bases, with 10 bases between them. The germline V gene encodes CDR1 MNHNS and CDR2 SASEGT. This CDR3 contains 13 residues. CDR3 loop: CASSGRRGETQYF. The DNA of the CDR3 is TGTGCCAGCAGTGGCCGGAGGGGAGAGACCCAGTACTTC.

This clone was counted only a few times. The chain is built from TRBV15 and TRBJ1-1, with TRBD1 as a possible D gene (5 bases). The CDR3 sequence is 16 residues long. Germline CDR1 and CDR2: LNHNV and YYDKDF (reference sequence). Trimming removed 1 base at V and 1 base at J, with 13 bases between. CDR3 bases: TGTGCCACCAGCAGAGGGGTGGGGCAGCCGAACACTGAAGCTTTCTTT. Encoded protein: CATSRGVGQPNTEAFF.